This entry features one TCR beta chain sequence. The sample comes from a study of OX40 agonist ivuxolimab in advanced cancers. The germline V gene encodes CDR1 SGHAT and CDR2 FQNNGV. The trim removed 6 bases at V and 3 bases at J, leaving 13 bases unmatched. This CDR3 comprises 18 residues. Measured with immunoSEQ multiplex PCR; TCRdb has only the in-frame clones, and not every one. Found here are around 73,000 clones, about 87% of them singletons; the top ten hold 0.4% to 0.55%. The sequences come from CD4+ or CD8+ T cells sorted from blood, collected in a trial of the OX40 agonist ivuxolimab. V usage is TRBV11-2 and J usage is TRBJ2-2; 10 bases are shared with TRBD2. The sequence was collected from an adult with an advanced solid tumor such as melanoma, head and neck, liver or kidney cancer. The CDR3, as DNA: TGTGCCAGCAGTTCCTCGGGGCTAGCGGGAGTTCACACCGGGGAGCTGTTTTTT. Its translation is CASSSSGLAGVHTGELFF.